This T cell receptor beta chain was sequenced during a study of blood T cell repertoires in COVID-19. For the study at large: Some COVID-19 samples were acute and others convalescent; all came from the United States, Italy and Spain. In each case, the material was cDNA or gDNA derived from T cells, B-cell-depleted T cells, or PBMCs.

This CDR3 comprises 15 residues. V dropped 8 bases and J dropped 0; count of bases not matched to a gene: 6. CDR1 LNHNV and CDR2 YYDKDF come from the germline V gene (reference sequence). In the authors' workflow: For nucleated cells, counts were estimated from reference gene primer amplification. The method was immunoSEQ multiplex PCR; TCRdb's version includes in-frame clones alone and lacks a portion of them. That table supplies the V and J calls and clone size; D and trimming were determined from the DNA. The table records approximately 200,000 clones, about nine tenths of them present only once. This TCR was sampled from a woman in her thirties with acute or convalescent COVID-19. V gene TRBV15 combines with J gene TRBJ1-4; 7 bases agree with TRBD1. Source material: peripheral blood. CDR3 sequence (DNA): TGTGCCACCTCCGGGACAGTTGCAACTAATGAAAAACTGTTTTTT. It codes for CATSGTVATNEKLFF. The complete variable domain, with remaining parts taken from reference TRBV15 and TRBJ1-4, reads DAMVIQNPRYQVTQFGKPVTLSCSQTLNHNVMYWYQQKSSQAPKLLFHYYDKDFNNEADTPDNFQSRRPNTSFCFLDIRSPGLGDTAMYLCATSGTVATNEKLFFGSGTQLSVL.